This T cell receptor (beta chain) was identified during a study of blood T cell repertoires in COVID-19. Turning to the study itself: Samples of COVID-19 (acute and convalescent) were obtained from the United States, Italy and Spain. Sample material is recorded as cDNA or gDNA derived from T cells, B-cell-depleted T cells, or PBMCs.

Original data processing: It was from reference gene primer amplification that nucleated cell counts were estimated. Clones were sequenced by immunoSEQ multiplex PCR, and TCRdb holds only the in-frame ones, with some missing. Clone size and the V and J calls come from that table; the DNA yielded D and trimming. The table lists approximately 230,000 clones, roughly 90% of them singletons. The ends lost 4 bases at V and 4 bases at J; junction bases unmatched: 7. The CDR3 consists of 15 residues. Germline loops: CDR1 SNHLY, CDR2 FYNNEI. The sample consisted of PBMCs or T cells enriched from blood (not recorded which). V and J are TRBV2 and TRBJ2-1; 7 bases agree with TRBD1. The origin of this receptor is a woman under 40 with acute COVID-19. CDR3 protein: CASSASGQVYNEQFF. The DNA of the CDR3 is TGTGCCAGCAGTGCTTCCGGACAGGTTTACAATGAGCAGTTCTTC.